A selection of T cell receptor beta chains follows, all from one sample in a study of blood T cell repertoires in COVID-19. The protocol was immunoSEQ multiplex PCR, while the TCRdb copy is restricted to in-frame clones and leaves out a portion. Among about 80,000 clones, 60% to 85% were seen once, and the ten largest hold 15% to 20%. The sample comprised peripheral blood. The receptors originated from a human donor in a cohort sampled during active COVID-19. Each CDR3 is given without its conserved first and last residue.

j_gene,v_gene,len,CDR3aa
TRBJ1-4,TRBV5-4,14,ASSSSGGGQGEKLF
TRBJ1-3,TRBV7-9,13,ASSLGQPTGNTIY
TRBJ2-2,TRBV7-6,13,ASSRQGQGAGELF
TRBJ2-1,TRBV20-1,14,SASGGFSGAYNEQF
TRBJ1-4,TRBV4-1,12,ASTPTGINEKLF
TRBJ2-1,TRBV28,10,ASSPTYNEQF
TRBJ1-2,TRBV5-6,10,ASSLVASGYT
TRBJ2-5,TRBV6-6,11,ASSQGFQETQY
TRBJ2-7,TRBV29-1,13,SVTKGQGKSYEQY
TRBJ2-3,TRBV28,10,ASSLDSVTQY
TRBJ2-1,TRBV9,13,ASSATGLSYNEQF
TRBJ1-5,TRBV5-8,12,ASSYPGTGRPQH
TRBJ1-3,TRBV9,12,ASSAGNSGNTIY
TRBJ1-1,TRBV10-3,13,AISDQGTGRFEAF
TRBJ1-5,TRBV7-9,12,ASSPPYSNQPQH
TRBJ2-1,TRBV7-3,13,ASSFSGGSYNEQF
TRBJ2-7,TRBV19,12,ASSTYGTSYEQY
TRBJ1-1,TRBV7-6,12,ASSLQGENTEAF
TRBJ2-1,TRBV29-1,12,SVLYLTSNNEQF
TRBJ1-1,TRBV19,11,ASSVVGTREAF
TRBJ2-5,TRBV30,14,ACPSGGPTPQETQY
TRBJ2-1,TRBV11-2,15,ASSLLDGAGVYNEQF
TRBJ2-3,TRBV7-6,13,ASSSIAGGTDTQY
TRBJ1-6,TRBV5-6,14,ASGSLNTGFNSPLH
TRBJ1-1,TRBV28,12,ASSLRQGNTEAF
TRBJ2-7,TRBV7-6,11,ASSPGTGHEQY
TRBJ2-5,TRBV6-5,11,ASSRAGGLVQY
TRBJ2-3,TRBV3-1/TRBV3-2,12,ASRKAGGPDTQY